The source of this T cell receptor (beta chain) is a study of memory CD4+ T cells and cytomegalovirus serostatus. The study, taken as a whole, reports: About 40% of the roughly 160 known CMV-associated TCRbeta sequences appeared in CD4+ memory.

There are 14 residues in the CDR3. Regarding this clone: Antigen unknown.

Sequencing used immunoSEQ multiplex PCR; TCRdb keeps in-frame clones, though not all of them. The sample consists of 50,000 or so clones, around 88% of them appearing once. Single viable CD3+CD4+CD8-CD45RO+ cells were sorted as the memory CD4+ T cells. This TCR was recovered from an adult in good health and CMV-seropositive. The chain is built from TRBV21-1 and TRBJ2-7; TRBD2 is taken as the D call from the table, unchecked against the DNA. TRBV21-1 is termed a pseudogene. Sequencing used memory CD4+ T cells from blood. This CDR3 reads CASSKMGAFYEQYF. The CDR3 coding sequence is TGTGCCAGCAGCAAAATGGGAGCCTTCTACGAGCAGTACTTC.